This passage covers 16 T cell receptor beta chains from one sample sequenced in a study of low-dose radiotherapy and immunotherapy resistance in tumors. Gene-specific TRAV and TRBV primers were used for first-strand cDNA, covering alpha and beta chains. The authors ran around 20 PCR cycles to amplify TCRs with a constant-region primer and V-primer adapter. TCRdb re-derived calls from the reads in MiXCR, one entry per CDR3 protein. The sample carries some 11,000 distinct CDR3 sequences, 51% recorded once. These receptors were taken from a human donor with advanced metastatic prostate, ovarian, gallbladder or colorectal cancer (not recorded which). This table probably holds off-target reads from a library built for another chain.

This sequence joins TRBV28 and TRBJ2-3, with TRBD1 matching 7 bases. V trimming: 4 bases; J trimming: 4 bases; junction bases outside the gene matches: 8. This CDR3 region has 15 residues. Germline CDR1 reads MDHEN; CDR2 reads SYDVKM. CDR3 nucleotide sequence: TGTGCCAGCAGTTCCCCGGGACAGTGGGCAGATACGCAGTATTTT. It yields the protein CASSSPGQWADTQYF.

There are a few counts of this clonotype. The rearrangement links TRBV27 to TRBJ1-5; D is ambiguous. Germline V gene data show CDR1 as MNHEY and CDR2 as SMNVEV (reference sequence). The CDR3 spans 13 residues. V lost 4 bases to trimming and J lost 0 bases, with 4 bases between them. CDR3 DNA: TGTGCCAGCAGTTGGTATAGCAATCAGCCCCAGCATTTT. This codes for CASSWYSNQPQHF.

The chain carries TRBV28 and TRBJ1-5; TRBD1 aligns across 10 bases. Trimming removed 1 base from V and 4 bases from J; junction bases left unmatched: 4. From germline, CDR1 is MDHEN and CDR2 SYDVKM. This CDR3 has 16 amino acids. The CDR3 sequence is CASSLFPGQGNQPQHF. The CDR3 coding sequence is TGTGCCAGCAGTTTATTCCCGGGACAGGGGAATCAGCCCCAGCATTTT. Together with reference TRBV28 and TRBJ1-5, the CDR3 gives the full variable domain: DVKVTQSSRYLVKRTGEKVFLECVQDMDHENMFWYRQDPGLGLRLIYFSYDVKMKEKGDIPEGYSVSREKKERFSLILESASTNQTSMYLCASSLFPGQGNQPQHFGDGTRLSIL.

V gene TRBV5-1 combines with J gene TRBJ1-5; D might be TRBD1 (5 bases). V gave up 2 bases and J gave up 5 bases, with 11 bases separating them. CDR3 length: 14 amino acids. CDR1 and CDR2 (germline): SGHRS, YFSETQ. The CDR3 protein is CASSLLGGDQPQHF. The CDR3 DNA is TGCGCCAGCAGCTTACTCGGGGGGGATCAGCCCCAGCATTTT. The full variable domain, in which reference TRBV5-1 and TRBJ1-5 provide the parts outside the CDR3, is KAGVTQTPRYLIKTRGQQVTLSCSPISGHRSVSWYQQTPGQGLQFLFEYFSETQRNKGNFPGRFSGRQFSNSRSEMNVSTLELGDSALYLCASSLLGGDQPQHFGDGTRLSIL.

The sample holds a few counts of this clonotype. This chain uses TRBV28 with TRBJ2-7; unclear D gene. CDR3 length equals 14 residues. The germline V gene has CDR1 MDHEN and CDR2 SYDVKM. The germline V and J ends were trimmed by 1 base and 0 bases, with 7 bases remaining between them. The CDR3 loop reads CASSLLGISYEQYF. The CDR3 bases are TGTGCCAGCAGTTTATTAGGCATCTCCTACGAGCAGTACTTC.

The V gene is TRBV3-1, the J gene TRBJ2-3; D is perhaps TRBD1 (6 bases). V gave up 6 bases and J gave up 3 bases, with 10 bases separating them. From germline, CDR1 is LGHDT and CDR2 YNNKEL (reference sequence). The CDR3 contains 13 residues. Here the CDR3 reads CASRPGATDTQYF. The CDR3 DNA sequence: TGTGCCAGCAGACCAGGGGCAACAGATACGCAGTATTTT.

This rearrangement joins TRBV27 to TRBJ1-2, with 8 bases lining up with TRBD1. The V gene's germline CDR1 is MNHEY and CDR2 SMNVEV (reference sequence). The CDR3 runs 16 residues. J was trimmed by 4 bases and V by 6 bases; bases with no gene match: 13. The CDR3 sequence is CASSFLDRGLPYGYTF. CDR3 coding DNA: TGTGCCAGCAGCTTCTTAGACAGGGGCCTTCCCTATGGCTACACCTTC.

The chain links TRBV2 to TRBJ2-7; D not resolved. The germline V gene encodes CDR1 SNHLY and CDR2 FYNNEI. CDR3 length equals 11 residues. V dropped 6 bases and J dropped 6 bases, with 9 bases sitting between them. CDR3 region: CASSRASEQYF. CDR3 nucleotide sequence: TGTGCCAGCAGCCGAGCCTCCGAGCAGTACTTC.

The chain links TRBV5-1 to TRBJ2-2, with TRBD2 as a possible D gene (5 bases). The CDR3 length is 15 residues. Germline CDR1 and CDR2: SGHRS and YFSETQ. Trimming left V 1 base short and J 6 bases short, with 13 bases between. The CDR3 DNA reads TGCGCCAGCAGCTTGTCGGACTCTTCGTCCGGGGAGCTGTTTTTT. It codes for CASSLSDSSSGELFF.

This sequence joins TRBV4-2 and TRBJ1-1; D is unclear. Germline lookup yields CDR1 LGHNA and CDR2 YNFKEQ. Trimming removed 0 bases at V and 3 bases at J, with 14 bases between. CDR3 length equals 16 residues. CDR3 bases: TGTGCCAGCAGCCAAGATAATGAACGGGCTTACACTGAAGCTTTCTTT. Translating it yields CASSQDNERAYTEAFF.

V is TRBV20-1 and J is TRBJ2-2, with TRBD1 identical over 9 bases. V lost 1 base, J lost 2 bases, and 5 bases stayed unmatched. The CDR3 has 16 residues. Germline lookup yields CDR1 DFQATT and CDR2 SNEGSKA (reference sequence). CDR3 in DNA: TGCAGTGCTAGAGTTGGGACAGGGAGTAACACCGGGGAGCTGTTTTTT. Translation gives CSARVGTGSNTGELFF.

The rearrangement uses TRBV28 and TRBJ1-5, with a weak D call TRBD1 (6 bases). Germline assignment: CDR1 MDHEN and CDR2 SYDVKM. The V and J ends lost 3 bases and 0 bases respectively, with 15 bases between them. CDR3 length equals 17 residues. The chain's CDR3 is CASSFFRGQLSNQPQHF. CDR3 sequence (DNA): TGTGCCAGCAGTTTTTTCCGCGGACAGCTTAGCAATCAGCCCCAGCATTTT.

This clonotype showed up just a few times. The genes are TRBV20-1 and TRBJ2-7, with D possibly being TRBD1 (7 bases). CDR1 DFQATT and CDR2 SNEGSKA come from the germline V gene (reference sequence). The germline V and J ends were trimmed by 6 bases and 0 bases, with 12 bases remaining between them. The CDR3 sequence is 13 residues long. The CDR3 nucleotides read TGCAGTGCGGATCAGGGGGGCTCCTACGAGCAGTACTTC. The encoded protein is CSADQGGSYEQYF.

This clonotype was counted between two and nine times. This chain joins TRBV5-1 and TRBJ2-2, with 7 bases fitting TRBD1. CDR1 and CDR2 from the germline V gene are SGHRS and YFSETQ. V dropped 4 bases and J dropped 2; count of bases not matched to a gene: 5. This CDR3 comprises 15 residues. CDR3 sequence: CASSLGDRNTGELFF. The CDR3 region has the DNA TGCGCCAGCAGCCTAGGGGACAGAAACACCGGGGAGCTGTTTTTT.

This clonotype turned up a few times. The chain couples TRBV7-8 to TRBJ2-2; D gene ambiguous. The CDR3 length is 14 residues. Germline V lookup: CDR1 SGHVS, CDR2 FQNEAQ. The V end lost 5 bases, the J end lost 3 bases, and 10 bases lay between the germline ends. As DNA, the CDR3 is TGTGCCAGCAGCCCCCCAAGTCACACCGGGGAGCTGTTTTTT. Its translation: CASSPPSHTGELFF.

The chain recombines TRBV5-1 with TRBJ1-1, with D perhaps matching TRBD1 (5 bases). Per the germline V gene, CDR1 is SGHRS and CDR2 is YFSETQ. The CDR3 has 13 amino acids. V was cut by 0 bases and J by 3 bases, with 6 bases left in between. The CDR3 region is CASSLVGDTEAFF. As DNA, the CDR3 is TGCGCCAGCAGCTTGGTGGGGGACACTGAAGCTTTCTTT. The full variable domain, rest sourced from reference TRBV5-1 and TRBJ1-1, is KAGVTQTPRYLIKTRGQQVTLSCSPISGHRSVSWYQQTPGQGLQFLFEYFSETQRNKGNFPGRFSGRQFSNSRSEMNVSTLELGDSALYLCASSLVGDTEAFFGQGTRLTVV.